Sequencing of this T cell receptor (beta chain) was carried out in a study of cytomegalovirus exposure and HLA in healthy donors. Study results and caveats: A later analysis linked around 17,000 TCR beta sequences to HLA alleles at 0.05 false discovery rate.

To note about this clone: Its specificity is not known.

PCR was performed using 60 Vbeta and 13 Jbeta primers. The authors' processing: Later work found about 80 million unique TCR beta chains, with 9.5 million to 12 million shared. Only in-frame clones appear in the TCRdb table, and some are missing; sequencing was by immunoSEQ multiplex PCR. From that table come the V and J calls and clone size; the DNA was used to work out D and trimming. The table includes 170,000 or so clones, 84% detected once. The receptor was isolated from a girl aged 5 to 17 in good health and CMV-seropositive. Input material: PBMCs.

The chain's CDR3 is CASSFSGTGYYEQYF. DNA for the CDR3: TGTGCCAGCAGTTTCTCCGGGACAGGATACTACGAGCAGTACTTC. The chain links TRBV27 to TRBJ2-7; 8 nucleotides align to TRBD1. V lost 3 bases to trimming and J lost 3 bases; unmatched junction nucleotides: 7. Germline CDR1 reads MNHEY; CDR2 reads SMNVEV (reference sequence). This CDR3 region has 15 residues.